The 10 T cell receptor beta chains listed next were all sequenced from one sample in a study of beta chain features in type 1 diabetes. The study reverse transcribed the entire isolated RNA, so it sequenced expressed TCRB transcripts. The protocol was immunoSEQ multiplex PCR, while the TCRdb copy is restricted to in-frame clones and leaves out a portion. Of under 400,000 clones listed, about 18% are singletons. The sequenced material came from naive CD4+ T cells from blood. These receptors were taken from a woman aged 18-35 years in good health.

The table lists this clone with a few counts. The chain recombines TRBV29-1 with TRBJ2-1; D is perhaps TRBD1 (6 bases). V lost 6 bases and J lost 2, with 14 bases in between. The CDR3 consists of 14 residues. Germline V lookup: CDR1 SQVTM, CDR2 ANQGSEA. The CDR3 loop is CSVTPQGPYNEQFF. The CDR3 region has the DNA TGCAGCGTCACCCCACAGGGACCCTACAATGAGCAGTTCTTC.

In the case of this clone: This sample also contains other DNA sequences that code for the same CDR3. The chain has TRBV4-1 and TRBJ2-1; 13 bases match TRBD2. Trimming cost V 2 bases and J 8 bases; bases outside gene matches: 6. CDR1 and CDR2 from the germline V gene are MGHRA and YSYEKL. CDR3 length equals 16 residues. Here the CDR3 reads CASSQPTSGRGDEQFF. CDR3 DNA sequence: TGCGCCAGCAGCCAACCCACTAGCGGGAGGGGGGATGAGCAGTTCTTC.

This clone has a handful of counts. The chain has TRBV19 and TRBJ2-3; D is unclear. Trimming removed 9 bases from V and 7 bases from J, with 14 bases in between. The germline gives CDR1 LNHDA, CDR2 SQIVND (reference sequence). The CDR3 consists of 12 residues. The CDR3 loop reads CASGPRRNTQYF. CDR3 nucleotides: TGTGCCAGCGGCCCAAGGAGAAATACGCAGTATTTT.

The chain is built from TRBV5-1 and TRBJ1-1, with no clear D. CDR1 and CDR2 from the germline V gene are SGHRS and YFSETQ. This CDR3 has 13 amino acids. V gave up 4 bases and J gave up 7 bases, with 14 bases separating them. DNA of the CDR3: TGCGCCAGCAGCCTTCTCGCGGGAGGTGAAGCTTTCTTT. It is translated as CASSLLAGGEAFF.

This clone appeared a few times. The chain joins TRBV6-5 to TRBJ1-2; tentative D call: TRBD1 (5 bases). Germline lookup yields CDR1 MNHEY and CDR2 SVGAGI. V was shortened by 5 bases and J by 1 base, with 11 bases between the two germline ends. This CDR3 is 14 amino acids long. DNA for the CDR3: TGTGCCAGCAGTGAGACAGTTGATAACTATGGCTACACCTTC. It translates to CASSETVDNYGYTF.

The chain recombines TRBV15 with TRBJ2-1; 9 positions match TRBD2. The germline gives CDR1 LNHNV, CDR2 YYDKDF (reference sequence). Trimming removed 7 bases from V and 5 bases from J; junction bases left unmatched: 6. CDR3 size: 14 residues. The CDR3 bases are TGTGCCACCAAAGGGACTAGCTTTAACAATGAGCAGTTCTTC. Translated: CATKGTSFNNEQFF.

This chain connects TRBV6-1 to TRBJ1-2, with 8 bases lining up with TRBD1. The CDR3 extends over 13 amino acids. Per the germline V gene, CDR1 is MNHNS and CDR2 is SASEGT. V dropped 4 bases and J dropped 3; count of bases not matched to a gene: 1. CDR3 loop: CASSGTGYYGYTF. CDR3 sequence (DNA): TGTGCCAGCAGTGGGACAGGGTACTATGGCTACACCTTC.

The table lists this clone with a few counts. The chain carries TRBV10-3 and TRBJ2-1; 10 bases align to TRBD2. CDR1 is ENHRY, CDR2 SYGVKD, per germline. The CDR3 is 16 residues long. Germline trimming cut 2 bases from V and 8 bases from J; bases unmatched to any gene: 9. CDR3 in DNA: TGTGCCATCAGTGAGGGGGCTAGCGGGGGTTGGTATGAGCAGTTCTTC. Translated, it gives CAISEGASGGWYEQFF.

This clone was counted a few times. The V call is TRBV7-2, the J call TRBJ2-5; TRBD1 agrees at 8 bases. Trimming at V came to 4 bases and at J to 5 bases, leaving 9 bases not matched to a gene. Germline CDR1 and CDR2: SGHTA and FQGNSA. The CDR3 is 15 amino acids. CDR3 bases: TGTGCCAGCAGCTCCGGACAGGGAGGTTGGGAGACCCAGTACTTC. Its translation is CASSSGQGGWETQYF.

The chain uses TRBV5-1 and TRBJ2-7, with 12 positions matching TRBD1. The length of the CDR3 is 14 residues. The germline CDR1 and CDR2 sequences are SGHRS and YFSETQ. J was trimmed by 4 bases and V by 9 bases; bases with no gene match: 8. The CDR3 DNA reads as TGCGCCACCAAGGTGGGACAGGGGGCGTACGAGCAGTACTTC. Its protein is CATKVGQGAYEQYF.